This T cell receptor (beta chain) emerged from a study of early T cells in non-severe SARS-CoV-2 infection. Study findings and constraints: VDJdb matching favored anti-spike CD8 responses, missing private and CD4 specificities.

Trimming took 5 bases from V and 5 from J, leaving 10 bases between them. The CDR3 spans 13 residues. Germline lookup yields CDR1 SGHAT and CDR2 FQNNGV. From the 5' RACE reads, TCRdb called clonotypes with MiXCR, one entry per CDR3 protein. The repertoire consists of roughly 50,000 distinct CDR3 sequences, with about 10% occurring once and the leading ten covering about 7.7%. Details on this clonotype: Its antigen is as yet unknown.

The sequencing input was whole blood. The chain employs TRBV11-2 and TRBJ1-5; the D is unclear. The receptor comes from an adult who was a healthcare worker with PCR-confirmed SARS-CoV-2 infection or an uninfected control (not recorded which). This CDR3 reads CASSPGRYQPQHF. DNA of the CDR3: TGTGCCAGCAGCCCAGGCCGTTATCAGCCCCAGCATTTT.